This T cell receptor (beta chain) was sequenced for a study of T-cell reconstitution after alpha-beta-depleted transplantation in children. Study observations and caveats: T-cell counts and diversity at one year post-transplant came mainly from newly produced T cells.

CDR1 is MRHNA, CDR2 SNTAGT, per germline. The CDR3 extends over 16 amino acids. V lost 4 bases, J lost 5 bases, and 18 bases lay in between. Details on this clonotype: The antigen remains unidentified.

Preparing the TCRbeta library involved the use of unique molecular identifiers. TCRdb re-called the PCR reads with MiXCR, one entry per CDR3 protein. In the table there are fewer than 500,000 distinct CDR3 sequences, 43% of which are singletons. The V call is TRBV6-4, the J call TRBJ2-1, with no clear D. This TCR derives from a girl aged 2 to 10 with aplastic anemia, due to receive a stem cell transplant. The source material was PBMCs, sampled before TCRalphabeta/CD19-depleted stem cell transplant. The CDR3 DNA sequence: TGTGCCAGCAGTGCAGAAGTTACCTTTGAAAACAATGAGCAGTTCTTC. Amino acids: CASSAEVTFENNEQFF.